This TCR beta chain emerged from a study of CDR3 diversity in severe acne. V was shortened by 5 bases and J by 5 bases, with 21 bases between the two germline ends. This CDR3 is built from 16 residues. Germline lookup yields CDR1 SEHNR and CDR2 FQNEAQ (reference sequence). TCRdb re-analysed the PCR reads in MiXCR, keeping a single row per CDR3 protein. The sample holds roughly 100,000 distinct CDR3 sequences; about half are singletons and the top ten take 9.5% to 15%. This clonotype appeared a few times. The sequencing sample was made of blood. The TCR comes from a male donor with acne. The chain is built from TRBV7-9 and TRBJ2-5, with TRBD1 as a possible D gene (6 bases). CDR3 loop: CASSRSLEATGETQYF. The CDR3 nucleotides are TGTGCCAGCAGCCGGAGCCTAGAGGCCACAGGGGAGACCCAGTACTTC.